This TCR beta chain was sequenced during a study of T cell responses to AZD1222 COVID-19 vaccine. General study findings and limits: Baseline testing showed seropositivity in only six AZD1222 recipients. The study found Spike-specific TCR breadth and depth rose after two AZD1222 doses. Nearly half of spike-specific TCRs reportedly target variant regions that are unmutated in the B.1.351 and B.1.1.7 variants.

Assay used: immunoSEQ multiplex PCR; TCRdb lists only in-frame clones, some missing. The table includes under 35,000 clones, roughly 90% detected once. Of note for this clone: Its antigen remains unidentified.

The CDR3 loop spans 16 amino acids. Germline V gene sequence: CDR1 GTSNPN, CDR2 SVGIG (reference sequence). The V end lost 6 bases, the J end lost 2 bases, and 17 bases lay between the germline ends. The V and J genes are TRBV30 and TRBJ1-6; D not resolved. This receptor was obtained from an adult in good health. This specimen consisted of peripheral blood, obtained on day 0 of AZD1222 vaccination. The CDR3 reads CACSPRVGTYNSPLHF. For the CDR3, the DNA is TGTGCCTGTTCTCCTCGGGTTGGAACCTATAATTCACCCCTCCACTTT. The full variable domain, completed using reference TRBV30 and TRBJ1-6, is SQTIHQWPATLVQPVGSPLSLECTVEGTSNPNLYWYRQAAGRGLQLLFYSVGIGQISSEVPQNLSASRPQDRQFILSSKKLLLSDSGFYLCACSPRVGTYNSPLHFGNGTRLTVT.